This T cell receptor (beta chain) appears in the sequencing data of a study of blood T cell repertoires in COVID-19. Study details: The cDNA or gDNA used as material had been derived from T cells, B-cell-depleted T cells, or PBMCs.

Enrollees, about 18 to 89 years old, lived in 24 US areas. Sequencing used immunoSEQ multiplex PCR; TCRdb keeps in-frame clones, though not all of them. This table holds under 200,000 clones, approximately 80% found once. This clone turned up a few times. Sequences were obtained from PBMCs or T cells enriched from blood (not recorded which). The TCR comes from a woman aged 60-70 years who had recovered from COVID-19.

The CDR3 sequence is CASSLGNRLSEAFF. Here the CDR3 DNA reads TGTGCCAGCAGCTTAGGGAACAGGCTTAGTGAAGCTTTCTTT. The rearrangement joins TRBV7-8 to TRBJ1-1; possibly TRBD1 for D (5 bases). Germline V gene sequence: CDR1 SGHVS, CDR2 FQNEAQ. Deletions cut 1 base from V and 7 bases from J, with 13 bases between. The CDR3 covers 14 residues.